This T cell receptor (beta chain) stems from a study of blood T cell repertoires in COVID-19 (dated by TCRdb to 2019 to 2021). Regarding the research as a whole: The collaborator samples originated in the United States, Italy and Spain and spanned the acute and convalescent phases of COVID-19. The prospective study material was composed of cDNA or gDNA derived from T cells, B-cell-depleted T cells, or PBMCs. Subjects who had been exposed to COVID-19, were actively infected with it, or had recovered from it provided the deeply sampled blood TCRbeta repertoires that made up the dataset. The repertoires were released in a freely available public database meant as a resource for research on the immune response to SARS-CoV-2. The samples were drawn from two sources: the first 160 participants of the ongoing ImmuneRACE study, and over 950 subjects contributed by 6 global collaborators. The sample metadata nearly always contained a de-identified subject ID, COVID-19 status, age in years and sex. Where available, HLA class I and class II types were taken from metadata supplied by the sample provider and were not determined by assay-based typing. What the research found in general, with its limitations: The amount of clinical and demographic metadata varied by source and participant and was provided uncurated.

The collaborating institutions used their own protocols to collect whole blood in K2EDTA tubes. For TCRbeta analysis, collaborators shipped samples in one of three forms: frozen whole blood, isolated PBMCs, or DNA extracted from either of those sample types. The immunoSEQ Assay, a bias-controlled multiplex PCR, was used to amplify TCRbeta CDR3 regions from genomic DNA. The authors processed their data as follows. The number of nucleated cells in each sample was estimated from the amplification of reference gene primers within the assay. Sequence reads were collapsed and filtered to measure the absolute abundance of every unique TCRbeta CDR3 rearrangement. For each sample, productive Simpson clonality was calculated as the square root of Simpson's diversity index across productive rearrangements. The source is immuneACCESS, and TCRdb retained only in-frame sequences with V and J called. Part of the clones is not carried over; for the studies checked, unresolved V genes explain less than half of this, and the remainder is unexplained. V, J and clone size derive from that table, while D and trimming were established from the DNA sequence. The table for this sample lists 60,000 to 90,000 clones; about 85% of them were counted only once. The ten largest clones represent around 5.3% of the sample.

Regarding this clone: Its cognate antigen has yet to be identified. No much larger clonotype is one base removed from it; base qualities were not supplied.

V is clipped by 1 base and J by 0 bases, and the sequence between their germline boundaries is 7 bases long. From the cysteine up to the phenylalanine, the CDR3 has a length of 15 residues. Of the read, only the CDR3 DNA is kept; its 45 bases are in frame from base 1. Based on the germline V gene, the CDR1 and CDR2 sequences are MGHRA and YSYEKL. This sequence originates from a man in his sixties with active or convalescent COVID-19. The chain is made from TRBV4-1 and TRBJ2-1, with the D gene too uncertain to name. Sequencing was performed on peripheral blood. The nucleotides read TGCGCCAGCAGCCAAGGTCCCAGCTCCTACAATGAGCAGTTCTTC. It encodes CASSQGPSSYNEQFF.